This TCR beta chain comes out of a study of blood T cell repertoires in COVID-19. Study-wide background: The study drew acute and convalescent COVID-19 samples from the United States, Italy and Spain. PBMCs, B-cell-depleted T cells, or T cells were the source of the cDNA or gDNA that made up the material.

As handled by the study authors: Counts of nucleated cells, estimated from reference gene primer amplification, were obtained. Clones were read by immunoSEQ multiplex PCR, and TCRdb kept only the in-frame ones, dropping some. The V and J calls and clone size were taken over from that table, and D and trimming were inferred from the DNA. Of about 99,000 clones in the sample, approximately 89% were seen once. This CDR3 has 14 amino acids. V lost 4 bases and J lost 5; bases outside the gene matches: 5. The germline V gene encodes CDR1 LGHDT and CDR2 YNNKEL (reference sequence). V gene TRBV3-1 (or the pseudogene TRBV3-2) combines with J gene TRBJ1-1, with 9 bases lining up with TRBD1. The sample comprised peripheral blood. The origin of this receptor is a woman older than 75 in a cohort sampled during active COVID-19. The DNA of the CDR3 is TGTGCCAGCAGCCTTGGACAGGGGTGGACTGAAGCTTTCTTT. Amino acid sequence: CASSLGQGWTEAFF.